Included here is one T cell receptor beta chain sequence, with context. Its antigen is unknown. These data come from a study of T-cell reconstitution after alpha-beta-depleted transplantation in children. Whole-study findings and limits: Recipient T cells and thymic progenitors that survived gave rise to the high TCRbeta diversity observed at day 60 in some patients. By one year post-transplant, T-cell counts and diversity largely arose from T cells that were newly produced. Alpha-beta T cells about two months after transplant reportedly derived from several hundred expanded graft clones.

This CDR3 has 18 residues. V shed 3 bases and J 4 bases; nucleotides not matched to a gene: 6. TCRbeta library preparation incorporated unique molecular identifiers. TCRdb ran MiXCR on the PCR reads and lists one entry per CDR3 protein. The repertoire holds about 980,000 distinct CDR3 sequences, 25% to 30% seen once, with about 28% in the top ten. The sample consisted of PBMCs, mostly from graft donor cells, taken 360 days after TCRalphabeta/CD19-depleted stem cell transplant. This sequence originates from a boy under three years old who had a stem cell transplant for SCID, so the T cells may come from the graft donor. This chain connects TRBV12-3 or TRBV12-4 to TRBJ2-2; 15 nucleotides agree with TRBD2. The CDR3 DNA reads as TGTGCCAGCAGTTTTTGGACTAGCGGGGGGGCGGGCACCGGGGAGCTGTTTTTT. Its protein is CASSFWTSGGAGTGELFF.